The 5 T cell receptor beta chains presented below share a single source sample, sequenced in a study of human T cells and chemical hapten exposure (dated by TCRdb to the early 2020s). This specimen's time point label, per the study, means: patch test 3, about 24 weeks after DPC sensitization. The sample's treatment or condition, from its label and the paper: therapeutic diphenylcyclopropenone sensitization with weekly scalp DPC. The library was built by means of RACE. Sequencing instrument: NextSeq 500. TCRdb itself trimmed the public reads at Q25 with fastp, ran MiXCR and retained productive beta chains. Rows are unified per CDR3 protein, each entry keeping the most common DNA and genes. In all, the sample holds about 190,000 distinct CDR3 sequences, and around a quarter of those were seen once. The ten largest clones represent roughly 2.4% of the sample. The sample here was whole blood, taken in connection with sensitization to the hapten diphenylcyclopropenone (DPC). Source of these receptors: a woman aged 40 to 55 with alopecia areata. Some clones in this sample may be carry-over from other donors' samples.

This clonotype was seen a few times. The rearrangement joins TRBV12-3 or TRBV12-4 to TRBJ2-5, with D perhaps TRBD1 (5 bases). V shed 5 bases and J shed 3 bases, with 10 bases lying between them. This CDR3 has 13 amino acids. CDR3 in amino acids: CASSPPGKETQYF. CDR3 nucleotide sequence: TGTGCCAGCAGTCCTCCAGGGAAAGAGACCCAGTACTTC.

The V and J genes are TRBV10-3 and TRBJ2-3; D is perhaps TRBD1 or TRBD2 (7 bases each). The germline gives CDR1 ENHRY, CDR2 SYGVKD. The germline V and J ends were trimmed by 2 bases and 2 bases, with 14 bases remaining between them. The CDR3 has 16 amino acids. The CDR3 region has the DNA TGTGCCATCAGTGAGGTCAGGGGGGGGCTCACAGATACGCAGTATTTT. As protein: CAISEVRGGLTDTQYF.

V and J are TRBV24-1 and TRBJ2-5, with a weak D call TRBD1 (6 bases). With 1 base removed from V and 1 base from J, the gap between germline ends came to 9 bases. CDR1 KGHDR and CDR2 SFDVKD come from the germline V gene. CDR3 length equals 15 residues. This chain's CDR3 is CATSDFDRSQETQYF. The CDR3 nucleotides read TGTGCCACCAGTGATTTCGACAGGAGCCAAGAGACCCAGTACTTC.

The rearrangement uses TRBV24-1 and TRBJ2-1; no clear D gene. Germline V CDR1 and CDR2: KGHDR, SFDVKD. This CDR3 is 19 amino acids long. V was shortened by 3 bases and J by 5 bases, with 25 bases between the two germline ends. The chain's CDR3 is CATSDPRVGRGDGNNEQFF. The CDR3 nucleotides read TGTGCCACCAGTGATCCCCGGGTCGGCCGAGGTGACGGCAACAATGAGCAGTTCTTC.

In this sample, this clonotype turned up a few times. The chain joins TRBV10-3 to TRBJ2-6, with 11 bases matching TRBD1. The V gene's germline CDR1 is ENHRY and CDR2 SYGVKD. Trimming removed 4 bases from V and 3 bases from J; junction bases left unmatched: 8. The CDR3 is 18 residues long. The CDR3 DNA sequence: TGTGCCATCAGTGCCAGGACAGGGGGCGCTAGTGGGGCCAACGTCCTGACTTTC. This codes for CAISARTGGASGANVLTF.